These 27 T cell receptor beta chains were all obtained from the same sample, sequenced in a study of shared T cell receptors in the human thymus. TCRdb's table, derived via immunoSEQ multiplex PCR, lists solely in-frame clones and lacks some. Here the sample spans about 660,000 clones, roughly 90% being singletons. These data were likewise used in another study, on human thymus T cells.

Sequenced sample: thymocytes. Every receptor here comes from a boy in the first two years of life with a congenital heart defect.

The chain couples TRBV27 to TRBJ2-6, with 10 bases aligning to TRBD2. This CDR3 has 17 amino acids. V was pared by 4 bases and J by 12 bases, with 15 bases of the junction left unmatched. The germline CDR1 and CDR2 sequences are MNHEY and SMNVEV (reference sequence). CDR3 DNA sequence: TGTGCCAGCAGTTGGAGGACTAGCGGAGGGTCCCCCACCGTCCTGACTTTC. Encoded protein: CASSWRTSGGSPTVLTF.

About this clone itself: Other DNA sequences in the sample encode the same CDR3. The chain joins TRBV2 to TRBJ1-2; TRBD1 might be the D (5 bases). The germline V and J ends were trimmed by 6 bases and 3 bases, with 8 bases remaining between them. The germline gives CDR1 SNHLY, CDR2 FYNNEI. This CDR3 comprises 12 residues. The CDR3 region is CASSGGDYGYTF. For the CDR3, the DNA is TGTGCCAGCAGCGGGGGGGACTATGGCTACACCTTC.

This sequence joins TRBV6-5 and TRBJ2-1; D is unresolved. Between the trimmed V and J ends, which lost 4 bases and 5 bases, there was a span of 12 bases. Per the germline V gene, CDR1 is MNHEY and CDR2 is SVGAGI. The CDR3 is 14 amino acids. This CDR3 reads CASSSQEENNEQFF. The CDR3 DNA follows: TGTGCCAGCAGTTCCCAAGAGGAAAACAATGAGCAGTTCTTC.

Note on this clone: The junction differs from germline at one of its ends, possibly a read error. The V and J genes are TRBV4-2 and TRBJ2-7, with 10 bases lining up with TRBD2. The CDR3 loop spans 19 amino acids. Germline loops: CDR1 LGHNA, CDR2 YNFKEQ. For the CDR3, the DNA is TGTGCCAGCAGCGGACGGATGGCTAGCGGGAGTTTAAGCTCCTACGCGCAGTACTTC. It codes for CASSGRMASGSLSSYAQYF.

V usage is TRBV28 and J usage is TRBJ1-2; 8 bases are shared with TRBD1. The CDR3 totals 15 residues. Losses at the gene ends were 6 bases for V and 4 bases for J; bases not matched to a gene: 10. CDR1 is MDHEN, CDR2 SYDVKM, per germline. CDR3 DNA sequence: TGTGCCAGCAGACATCCCGGGGACAGGCCCTATGGCTACACCTTC. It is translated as CASRHPGDRPYGYTF.

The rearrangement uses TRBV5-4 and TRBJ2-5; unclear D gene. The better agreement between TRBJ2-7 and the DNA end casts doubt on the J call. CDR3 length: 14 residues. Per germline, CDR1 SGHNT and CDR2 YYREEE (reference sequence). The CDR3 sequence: CASSRRLSAYEQYF. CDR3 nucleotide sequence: TGTGCCAGCAGCCGTAGACTGTCAGCCTACGAGCAGTACTTC.

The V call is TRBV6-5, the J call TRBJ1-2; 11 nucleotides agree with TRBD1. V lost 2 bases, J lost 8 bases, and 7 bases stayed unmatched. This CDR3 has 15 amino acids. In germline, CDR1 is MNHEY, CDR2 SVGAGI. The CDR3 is CASSYPGQGAEGYTF. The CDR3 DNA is TGTGCCAGCAGTTACCCCGGACAGGGGGCAGAAGGCTACACCTTC.

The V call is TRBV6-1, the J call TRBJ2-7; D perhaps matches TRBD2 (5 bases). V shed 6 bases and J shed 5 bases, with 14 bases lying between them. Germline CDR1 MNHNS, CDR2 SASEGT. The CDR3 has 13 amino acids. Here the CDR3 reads CASRGLESDEQYF. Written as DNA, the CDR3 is TGTGCCAGCAGAGGACTGGAGTCTGACGAGCAGTACTTC.

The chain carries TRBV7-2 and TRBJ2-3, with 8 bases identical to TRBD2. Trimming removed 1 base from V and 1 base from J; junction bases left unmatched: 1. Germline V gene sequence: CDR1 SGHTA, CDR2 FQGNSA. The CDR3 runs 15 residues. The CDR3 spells CASSLGGLGTDTQYF. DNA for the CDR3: TGTGCCAGCAGCTTAGGGGGACTAGGCACAGATACGCAGTATTTT.

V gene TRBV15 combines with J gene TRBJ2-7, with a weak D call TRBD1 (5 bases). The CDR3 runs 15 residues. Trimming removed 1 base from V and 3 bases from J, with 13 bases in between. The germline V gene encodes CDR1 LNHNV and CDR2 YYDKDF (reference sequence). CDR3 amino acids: CATSRATPGHYEQYF. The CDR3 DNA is TGTGCCACCAGCAGAGCTACCCCAGGGCACTACGAGCAGTACTTC.

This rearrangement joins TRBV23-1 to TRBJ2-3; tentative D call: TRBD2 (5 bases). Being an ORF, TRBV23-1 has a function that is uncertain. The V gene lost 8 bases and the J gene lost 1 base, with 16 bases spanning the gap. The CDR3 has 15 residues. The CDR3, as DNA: TGCGCCAGCGGCTATAGCGCCCTCGGCACAGATACGCAGTATTTT. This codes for CASGYSALGTDTQYF.

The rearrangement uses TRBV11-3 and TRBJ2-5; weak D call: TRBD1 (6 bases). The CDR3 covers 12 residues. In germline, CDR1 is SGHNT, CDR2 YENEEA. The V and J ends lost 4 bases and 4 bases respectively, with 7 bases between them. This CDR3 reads CASSSRGETQYF. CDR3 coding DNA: TGTGCCAGCAGCTCCAGGGGAGAGACCCAGTACTTC.

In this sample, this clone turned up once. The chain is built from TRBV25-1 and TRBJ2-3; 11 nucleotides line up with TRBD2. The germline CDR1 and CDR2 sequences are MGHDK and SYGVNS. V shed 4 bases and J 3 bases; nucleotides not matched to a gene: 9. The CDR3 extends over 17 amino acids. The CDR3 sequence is CASSGATSGNQTDTQYF. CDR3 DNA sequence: TGTGCCAGCAGTGGAGCGACTAGCGGGAACCAAACAGATACGCAGTATTTT.

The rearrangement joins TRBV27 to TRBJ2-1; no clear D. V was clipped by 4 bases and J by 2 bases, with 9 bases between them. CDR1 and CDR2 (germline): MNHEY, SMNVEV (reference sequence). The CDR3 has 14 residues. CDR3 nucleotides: TGTGCCAGCAGTTCGAACGCTACCTACAATGAGCAGTTCTTC. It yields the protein CASSSNATYNEQFF.

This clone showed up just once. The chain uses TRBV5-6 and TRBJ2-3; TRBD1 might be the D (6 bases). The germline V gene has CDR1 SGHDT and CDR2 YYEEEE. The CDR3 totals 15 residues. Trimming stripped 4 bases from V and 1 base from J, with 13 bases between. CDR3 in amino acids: CASSHRVDRTDTQYF. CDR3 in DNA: TGTGCCAGCAGCCACAGGGTCGATCGCACAGATACGCAGTATTTT. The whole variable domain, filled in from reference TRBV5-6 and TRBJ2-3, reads DAGVTQSPTHLIKTRGQQVTLRCSPKSGHDTVSWYQQALGQGPQFIFQYYEEEERQRGNFPDRFSGHQFPNYSSELNVNALLLGDSALYLCASSHRVDRTDTQYFGPGTRLTVL.

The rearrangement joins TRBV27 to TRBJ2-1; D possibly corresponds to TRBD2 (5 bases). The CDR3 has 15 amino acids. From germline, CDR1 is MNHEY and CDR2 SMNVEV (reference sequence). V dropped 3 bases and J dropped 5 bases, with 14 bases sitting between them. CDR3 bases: TGTGCCAGCAGTTTCACCCCCGGGATCCACAATGAGCAGTTCTTC. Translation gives CASSFTPGIHNEQFF.

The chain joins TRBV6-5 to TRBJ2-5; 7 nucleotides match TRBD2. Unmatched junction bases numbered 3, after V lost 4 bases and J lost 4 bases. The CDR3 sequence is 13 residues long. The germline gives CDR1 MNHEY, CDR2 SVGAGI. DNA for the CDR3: TGTGCCAGCAGTTCACTAGCGTCAGAGACCCAGTACTTC. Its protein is CASSSLASETQYF.

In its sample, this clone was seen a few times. The CDR3 loop is CASSKGPPPKAFF. In nucleotides, the CDR3 is TGTGCCAGCTCCAAGGGGCCCCCACCGAAAGCTTTCTTT. The chain couples TRBV21-1 to TRBJ1-1; the table's D gene call, TRBD1, was not cross checked with the DNA. TRBV21-1 is a documented pseudogene. The CDR3 totals 13 residues.

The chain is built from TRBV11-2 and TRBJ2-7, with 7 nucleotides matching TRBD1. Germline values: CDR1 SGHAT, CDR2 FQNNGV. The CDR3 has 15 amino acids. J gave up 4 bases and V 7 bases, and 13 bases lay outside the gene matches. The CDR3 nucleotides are TGTGCCAGCACCCCAACAGGGGCCTACTTATACGAGCAGTACTTC. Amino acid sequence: CASTPTGAYLYEQYF.

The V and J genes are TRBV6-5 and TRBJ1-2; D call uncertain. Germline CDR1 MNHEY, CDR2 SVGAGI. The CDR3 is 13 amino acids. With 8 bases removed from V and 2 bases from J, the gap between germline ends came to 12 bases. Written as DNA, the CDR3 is TGTGCCAGCGGCCTCTTTCTCAACTATGGCTACACCTTC. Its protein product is CASGLFLNYGYTF.

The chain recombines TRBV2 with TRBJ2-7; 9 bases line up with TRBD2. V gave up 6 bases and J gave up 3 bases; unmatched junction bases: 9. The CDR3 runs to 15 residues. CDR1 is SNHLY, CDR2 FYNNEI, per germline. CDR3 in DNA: TGTGCCAGCAGGAGCCCGGGACTAGCTAACTACGAGCAGTACTTC. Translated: CASRSPGLANYEQYF.

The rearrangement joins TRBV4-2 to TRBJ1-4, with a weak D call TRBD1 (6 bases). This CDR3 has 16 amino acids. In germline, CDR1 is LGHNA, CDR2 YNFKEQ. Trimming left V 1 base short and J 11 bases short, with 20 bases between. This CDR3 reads CASSQGGAAAQGKLFF. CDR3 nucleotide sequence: TGTGCCAGCAGCCAAGGTGGAGCCGCCGCGCAGGGGAAACTGTTTTTT.

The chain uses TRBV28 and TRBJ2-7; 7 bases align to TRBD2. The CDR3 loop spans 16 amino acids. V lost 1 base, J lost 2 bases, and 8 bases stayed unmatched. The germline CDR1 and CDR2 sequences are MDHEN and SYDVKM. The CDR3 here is CASSLFGGTIPYEQYF. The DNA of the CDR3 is TGTGCCAGCAGTTTATTCGGGGGGACGATCCCCTACGAGCAGTACTTC.

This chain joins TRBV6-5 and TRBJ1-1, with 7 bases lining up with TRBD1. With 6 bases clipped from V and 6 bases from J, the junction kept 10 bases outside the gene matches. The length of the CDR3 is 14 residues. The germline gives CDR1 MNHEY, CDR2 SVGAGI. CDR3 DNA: TGTGCCAGCAGCGCACAGGGGTCCAGCGCTGAAGCTTTCTTT. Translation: CASSAQGSSAEAFF.

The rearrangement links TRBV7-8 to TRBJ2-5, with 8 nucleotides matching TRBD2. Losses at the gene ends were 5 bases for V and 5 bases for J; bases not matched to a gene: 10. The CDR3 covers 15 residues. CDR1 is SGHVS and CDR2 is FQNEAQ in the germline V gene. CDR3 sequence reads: CASSQHPGGGETQYF. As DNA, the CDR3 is TGTGCCAGCAGCCAACACCCGGGAGGGGGGGAGACCCAGTACTTC.

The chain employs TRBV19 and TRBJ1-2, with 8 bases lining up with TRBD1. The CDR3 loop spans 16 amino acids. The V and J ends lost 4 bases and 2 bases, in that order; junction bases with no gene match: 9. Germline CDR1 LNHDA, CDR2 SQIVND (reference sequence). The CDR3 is CASSTRQGRMNYGYTF. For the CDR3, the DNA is TGTGCCAGTAGTACACGACAGGGGAGGATGAACTATGGCTACACCTTC. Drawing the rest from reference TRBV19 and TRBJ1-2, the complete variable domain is DGGITQSPKYLFRKEGQNVTLSCEQNLNHDAMYWYRQDPGQGLRLIYYSQIVNDFQKGDIAEGYSVSREKKESFPLTVTSAQKNPTAFYLCASSTRQGRMNYGYTFGSGTRLTVV.

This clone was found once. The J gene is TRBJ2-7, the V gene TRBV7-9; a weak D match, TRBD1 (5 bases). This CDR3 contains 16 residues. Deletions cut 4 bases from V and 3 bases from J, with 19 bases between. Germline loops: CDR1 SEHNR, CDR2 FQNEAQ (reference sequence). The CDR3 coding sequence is TGTGCCAGCAGCTCGGGCCCCCATGGGGCTGTCTACGAGCAGTACTTC. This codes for CASSSGPHGAVYEQYF.